A few counts support the clone carrying this T cell receptor (beta chain). Its target is not known. In alopecia areata patients, both lesional scalp punch biopsies and peripheral blood were collected. CD4+ and CD8+ T cells were sorted from PBMCs stained for CD3, CD4 and CD8. CDR1 SGHNT and CDR2 YYREEE come from the germline V gene (reference sequence). The CDR3 loop spans 16 amino acids. V shed 4 bases, J shed 0 bases, and the junction held 6 bases outside the gene matches. The data derive from a study of CD8+ T cells in alopecia areata. Overall study: Those patients who were treated received oral tofacitinib, which was given at 5 to 10 mg twice daily for moderate-to-severe alopecia areata. Whole-study results and caveats: Scalp samples also yield sequences from resident alphabeta T cells of normal skin.

Sequencing used cDNA as its template, made by extracting RNA and reverse transcribing it. Libraries were prepared by immunoSEQ multiplex PCR; TCRdb keeps only in-frame clonotypes and omits some of them. In the table there are some 130,000 clones, approximately 58% of which are singletons. This material consisted of CD4+ T cells sorted from blood, taken at week 0. The genes are TRBV5-4 and TRBJ2-3, with 9 bases matching TRBD1. The sequence was obtained from a human donor with alopecia areata. The chain's CDR3 is CASSIGQGRSTDTQYF. CDR3 in DNA: TGTGCCAGCAGCATAGGACAGGGGCGGAGCACAGATACGCAGTATTTT.